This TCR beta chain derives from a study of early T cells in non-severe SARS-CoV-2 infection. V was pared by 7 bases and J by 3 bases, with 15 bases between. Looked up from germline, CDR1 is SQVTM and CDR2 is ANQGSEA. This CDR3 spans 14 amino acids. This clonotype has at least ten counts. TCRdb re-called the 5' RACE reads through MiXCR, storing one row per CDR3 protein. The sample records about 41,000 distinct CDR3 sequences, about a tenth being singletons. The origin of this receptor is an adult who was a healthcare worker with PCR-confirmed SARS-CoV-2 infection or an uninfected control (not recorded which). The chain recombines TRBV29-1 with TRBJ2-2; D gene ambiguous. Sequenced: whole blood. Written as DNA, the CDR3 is TGCAGCGCCGTTGGGGAAGACGACACCGGGGAGCTGTTTTTT. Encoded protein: CSAVGEDDTGELFF.